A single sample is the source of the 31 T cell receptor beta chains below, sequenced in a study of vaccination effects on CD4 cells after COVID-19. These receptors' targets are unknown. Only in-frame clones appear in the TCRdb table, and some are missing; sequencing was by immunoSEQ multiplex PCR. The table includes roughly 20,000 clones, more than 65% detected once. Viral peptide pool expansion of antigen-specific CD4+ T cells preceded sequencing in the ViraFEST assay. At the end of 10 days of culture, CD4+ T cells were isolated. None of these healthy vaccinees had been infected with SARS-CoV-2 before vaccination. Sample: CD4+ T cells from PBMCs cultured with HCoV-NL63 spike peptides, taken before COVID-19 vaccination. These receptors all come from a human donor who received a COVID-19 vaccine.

CDR3 nucleotides: TGTGCCAGCAGCCAGGGATCGGTGAACACTGAAGCTTTCTTT. Protein: CASSQGSVNTEAFF. The chain links TRBV14 to TRBJ1-1; no clear D. Germline V gene data show CDR1 as SGHDN and CDR2 as FVKESK. Trimming removed 3 bases from V and 0 bases from J, with 8 bases in between. The CDR3 contains 14 residues.

The CDR3 DNA follows: TGTGCCAGCTCACCCCGGGACTCCTACAATGAGCAGTTCTTC. Its protein is CASSPRDSYNEQFF. V usage is TRBV18 and J usage is TRBJ2-1, with D maybe TRBD2 (5 bases). Trimming took off 3 bases at V and 0 bases at J, with 6 bases between the two ends. The CDR3 spans 14 residues. Germline V gene sequence: CDR1 KGHSH, CDR2 LQKENI.

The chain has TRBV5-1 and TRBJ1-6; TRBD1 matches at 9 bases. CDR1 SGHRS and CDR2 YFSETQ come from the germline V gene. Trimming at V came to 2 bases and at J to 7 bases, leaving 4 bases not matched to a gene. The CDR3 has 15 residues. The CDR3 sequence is CASSLPGTGNSPLHF. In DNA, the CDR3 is TGCGCCAGCAGCTTACCCGGGACAGGGAATTCACCCCTCCACTTT.

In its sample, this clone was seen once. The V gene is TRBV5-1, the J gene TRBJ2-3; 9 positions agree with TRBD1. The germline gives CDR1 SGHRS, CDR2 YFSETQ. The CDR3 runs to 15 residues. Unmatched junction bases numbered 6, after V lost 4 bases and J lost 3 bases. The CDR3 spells CASSPDDRGTDTQYF. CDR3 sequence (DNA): TGCGCCAGCAGCCCGGACGACAGGGGGACAGATACGCAGTATTTT.

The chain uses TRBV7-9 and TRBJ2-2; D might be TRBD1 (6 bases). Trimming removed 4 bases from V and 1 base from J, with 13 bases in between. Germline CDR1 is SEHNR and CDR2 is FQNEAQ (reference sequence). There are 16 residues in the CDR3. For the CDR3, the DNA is TGTGCCAGCAGCTCGAGACCGACAGGGAACACCGGGGAGCTGTTTTTT. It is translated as CASSSRPTGNTGELFF.

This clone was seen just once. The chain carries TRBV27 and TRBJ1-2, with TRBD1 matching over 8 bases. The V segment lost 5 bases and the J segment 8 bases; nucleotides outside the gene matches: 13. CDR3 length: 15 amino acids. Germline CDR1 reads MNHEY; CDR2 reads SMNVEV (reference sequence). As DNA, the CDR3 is TGTGCCAGCAGTGGAGGACAGGGTAGGAGAATGGGCTACACCTTC. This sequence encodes CASSGGQGRRMGYTF.

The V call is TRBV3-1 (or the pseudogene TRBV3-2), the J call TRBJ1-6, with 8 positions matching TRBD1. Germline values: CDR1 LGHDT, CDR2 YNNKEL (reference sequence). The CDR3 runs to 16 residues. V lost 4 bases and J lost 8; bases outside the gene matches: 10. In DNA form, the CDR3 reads TGTGCCAGCAGCCTGATGGGATCAGGGGGCTATTCACCCCTCCACTTT. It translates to CASSLMGSGGYSPLHF.

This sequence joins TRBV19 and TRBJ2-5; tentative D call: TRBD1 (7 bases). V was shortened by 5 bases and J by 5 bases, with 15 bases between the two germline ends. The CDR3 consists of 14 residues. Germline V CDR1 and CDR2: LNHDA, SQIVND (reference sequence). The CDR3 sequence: CASSPTTGRETQYF. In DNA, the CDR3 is TGTGCCAGTAGTCCCACGACAGGGAGGGAGACCCAGTACTTC.

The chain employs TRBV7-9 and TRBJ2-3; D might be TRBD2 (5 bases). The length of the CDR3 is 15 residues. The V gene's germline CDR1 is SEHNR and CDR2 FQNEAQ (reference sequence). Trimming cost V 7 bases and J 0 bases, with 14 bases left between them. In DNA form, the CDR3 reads TGTGCCAGCATGGAGCGGCCGACTAGCACAGATACGCAGTATTTT. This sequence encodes CASMERPTSTDTQYF.

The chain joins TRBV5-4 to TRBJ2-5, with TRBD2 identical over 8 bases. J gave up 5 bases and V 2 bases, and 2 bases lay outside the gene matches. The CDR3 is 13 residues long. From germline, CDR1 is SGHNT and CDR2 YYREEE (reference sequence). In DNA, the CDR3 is TGTGCCAGCAGCTTACCGGGAGGGGAGACCCAGTACTTC. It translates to CASSLPGGETQYF.

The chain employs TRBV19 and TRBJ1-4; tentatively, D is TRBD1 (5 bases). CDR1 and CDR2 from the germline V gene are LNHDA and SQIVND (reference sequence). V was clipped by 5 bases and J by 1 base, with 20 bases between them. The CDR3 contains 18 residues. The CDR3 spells CASSSRLGLLRTNEKLFF. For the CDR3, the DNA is TGTGCCAGTAGTTCCAGGCTGGGACTCCTAAGAACTAATGAAAAACTGTTTTTT.

CDR3 in DNA: TGTGCCAGCAGTTACTTGCCTAGCGGGGGGAGCGGAGAGACCCAGTACTTC. Translating gives CASSYLPSGGSGETQYF. The rearrangement links TRBV6-2 or TRBV6-3 to TRBJ2-5; 11 bases match TRBD2. Germline-derived CDR1 and CDR2 are MNHEY and SVGEGT. This CDR3 has 17 residues. With 1 base clipped from V and 4 bases from J, the junction kept 8 bases outside the gene matches.

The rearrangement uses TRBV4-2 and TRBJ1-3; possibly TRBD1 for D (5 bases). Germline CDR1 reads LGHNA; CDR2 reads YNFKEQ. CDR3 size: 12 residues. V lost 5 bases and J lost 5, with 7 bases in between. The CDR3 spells CASSGARNTIYF. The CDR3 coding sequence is TGTGCCAGCAGCGGGGCTCGAAACACCATATATTTT.

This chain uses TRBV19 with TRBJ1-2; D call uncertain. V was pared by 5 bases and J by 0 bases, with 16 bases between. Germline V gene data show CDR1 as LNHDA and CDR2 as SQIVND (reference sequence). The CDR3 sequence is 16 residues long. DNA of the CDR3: TGTGCCAGTAGTTTAAAGACGGCTCGTGCTAACTATGGCTACACCTTC. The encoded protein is CASSLKTARANYGYTF. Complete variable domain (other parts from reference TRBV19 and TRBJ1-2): DGGITQSPKYLFRKEGQNVTLSCEQNLNHDAMYWYRQDPGQGLRLIYYSQIVNDFQKGDIAEGYSVSREKKESFPLTVTSAQKNPTAFYLCASSLKTARANYGYTFGSGTRLTVV.

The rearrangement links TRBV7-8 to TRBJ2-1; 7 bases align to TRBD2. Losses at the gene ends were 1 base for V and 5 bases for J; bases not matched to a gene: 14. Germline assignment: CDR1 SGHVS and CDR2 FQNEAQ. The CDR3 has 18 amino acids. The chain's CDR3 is CASSLVRLANDFHNEQFF. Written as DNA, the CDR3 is TGTGCCAGCAGCTTAGTAAGACTAGCCAACGACTTTCACAATGAGCAGTTCTTC.

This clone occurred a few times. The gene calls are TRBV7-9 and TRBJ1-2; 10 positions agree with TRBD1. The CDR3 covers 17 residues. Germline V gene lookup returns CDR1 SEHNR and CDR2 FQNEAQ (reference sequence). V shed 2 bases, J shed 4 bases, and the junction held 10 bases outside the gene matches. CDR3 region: CASSLTPGTGAIYGYTF. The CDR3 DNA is TGTGCCAGCAGCTTAACCCCCGGGACAGGGGCGATCTATGGCTACACCTTC.

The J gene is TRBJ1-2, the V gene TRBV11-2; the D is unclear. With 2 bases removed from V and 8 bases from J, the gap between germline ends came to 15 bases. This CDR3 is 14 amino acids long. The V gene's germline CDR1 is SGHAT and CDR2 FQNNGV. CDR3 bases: TGTGCCAGCAGCTTAACCGGGATACAGAGGGGCTACACCTTC. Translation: CASSLTGIQRGYTF.

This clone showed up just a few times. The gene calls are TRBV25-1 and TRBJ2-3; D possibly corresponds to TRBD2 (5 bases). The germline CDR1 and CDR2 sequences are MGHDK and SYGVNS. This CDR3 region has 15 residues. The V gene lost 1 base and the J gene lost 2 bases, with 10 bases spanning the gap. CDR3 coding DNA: TGTGCCAGCAGTGAATTTAGCGAATACACAGATACGCAGTATTTT. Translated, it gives CASSEFSEYTDTQYF.

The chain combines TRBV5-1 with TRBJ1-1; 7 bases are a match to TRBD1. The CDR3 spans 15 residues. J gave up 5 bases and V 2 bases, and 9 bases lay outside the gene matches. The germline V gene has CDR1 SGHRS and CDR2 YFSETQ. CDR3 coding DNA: TGCGCCAGCAGCTTAAGAGAGGGGGCGGGGACTGAAGCTTTCTTT. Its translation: CASSLREGAGTEAFF.

The DNA for the CDR3 is TGTGCCAGCAGCCAAGATCGTGGAGGGGGCGCATATGGCTACACCTTC. The encoded protein is CASSQDRGGGAYGYTF. The V gene is TRBV4-2, the J gene TRBJ1-2; 7 bases align to TRBD1. The CDR3 consists of 16 residues. Germline assignment: CDR1 LGHNA and CDR2 YNFKEQ. V shed 0 bases and J 5 bases; nucleotides not matched to a gene: 9.

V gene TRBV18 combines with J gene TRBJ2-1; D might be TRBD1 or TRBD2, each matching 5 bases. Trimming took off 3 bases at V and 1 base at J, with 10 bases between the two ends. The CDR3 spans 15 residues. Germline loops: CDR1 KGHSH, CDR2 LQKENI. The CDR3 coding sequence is TGTGCCAGCTCACCGTTCGGGGCTTCCTACAATGAGCAGTTCTTC. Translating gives CASSPFGASYNEQFF. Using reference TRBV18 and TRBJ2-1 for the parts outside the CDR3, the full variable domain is NAGVMQNPRHLVRRRGQEARLRCSPMKGHSHVYWYRQLPEEGLKFMVYLQKENIIDESGMPKERFSAEFPKEGPSILRIQQVVRGDSAAYFCASSPFGASYNEQFFGPGTRLTVL.

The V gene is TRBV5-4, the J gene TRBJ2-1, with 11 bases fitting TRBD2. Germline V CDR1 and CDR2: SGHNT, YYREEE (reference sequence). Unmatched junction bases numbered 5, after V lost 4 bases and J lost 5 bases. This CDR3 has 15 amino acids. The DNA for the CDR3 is TGTGCCAGCAGCCTTACTAGCGGGGGCCACAATGAGCAGTTCTTC. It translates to CASSLTSGGHNEQFF.

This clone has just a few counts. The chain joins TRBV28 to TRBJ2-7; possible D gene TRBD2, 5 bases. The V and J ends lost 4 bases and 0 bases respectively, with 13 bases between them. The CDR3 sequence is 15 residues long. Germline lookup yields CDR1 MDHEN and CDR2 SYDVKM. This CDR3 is CASSSLFSVSYEQYF. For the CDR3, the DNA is TGTGCCAGCAGTTCCCTGTTTAGCGTCTCCTACGAGCAGTACTTC.

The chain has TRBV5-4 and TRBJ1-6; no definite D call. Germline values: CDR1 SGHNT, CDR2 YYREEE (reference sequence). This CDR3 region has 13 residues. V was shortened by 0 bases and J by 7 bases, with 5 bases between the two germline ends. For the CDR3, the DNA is TGTGCCAGCAGCTTGGACAAAAATTCACCCCTCCACTTT. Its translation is CASSLDKNSPLHF. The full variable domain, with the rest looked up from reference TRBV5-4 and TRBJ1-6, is ETGVTQSPTHLIKTRGQQVTLRCSSQSGHNTVSWYQQALGQGPQFIFQYYREEENGRGNFPPRFSGLQFPNYSSELNVNALELDDSALYLCASSLDKNSPLHFGNGTRLTVT.

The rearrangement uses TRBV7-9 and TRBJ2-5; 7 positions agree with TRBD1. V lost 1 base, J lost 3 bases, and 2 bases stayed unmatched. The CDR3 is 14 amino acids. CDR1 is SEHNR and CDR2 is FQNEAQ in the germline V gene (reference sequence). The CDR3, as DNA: TGTGCCAGCAGCTTAGGAGGGACAGAAGAGACCCAGTACTTC. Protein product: CASSLGGTEETQYF.

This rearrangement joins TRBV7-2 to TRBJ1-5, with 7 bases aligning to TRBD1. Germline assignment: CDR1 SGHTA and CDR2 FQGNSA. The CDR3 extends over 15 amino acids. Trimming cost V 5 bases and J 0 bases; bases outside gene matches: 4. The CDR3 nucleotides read TGTGCCAGCAGCGCCAGGGGGGATAGCAATCAGCCCCAGCATTTT. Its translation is CASSARGDSNQPQHF. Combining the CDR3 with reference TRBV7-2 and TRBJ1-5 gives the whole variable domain GAGVSQSPSNKVTEKGKDVELRCDPISGHTALYWYRQSLGQGLEFLIYFQGNSAPDKSGLPSDRFSAERTGGSVSTLTIQRTQQEDSAVYLCASSARGDSNQPQHFGDGTRLSIL.

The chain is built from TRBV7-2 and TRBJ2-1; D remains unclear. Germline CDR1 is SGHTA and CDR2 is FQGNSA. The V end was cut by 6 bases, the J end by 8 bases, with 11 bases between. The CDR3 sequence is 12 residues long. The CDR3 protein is CASRNTADEQFF. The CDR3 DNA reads TGTGCCAGCAGGAATACTGCGGATGAGCAGTTCTTC.

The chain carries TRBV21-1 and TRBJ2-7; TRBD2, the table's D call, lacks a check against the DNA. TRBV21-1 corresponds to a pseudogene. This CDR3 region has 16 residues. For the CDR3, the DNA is TGTGCCAGCAGCAATACGACCCCCACTAGCCGCTCCGAGCAGTACTTC. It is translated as CASSNTTPTSRSEQYF.

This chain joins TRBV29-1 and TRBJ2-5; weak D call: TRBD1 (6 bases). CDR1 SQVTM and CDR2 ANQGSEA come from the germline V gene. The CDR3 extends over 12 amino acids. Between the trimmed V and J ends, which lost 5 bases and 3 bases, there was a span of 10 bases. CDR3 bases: TGCAGCGTTCTGGGGGCGGAAGAGACCCAGTACTTC. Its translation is CSVLGAEETQYF.

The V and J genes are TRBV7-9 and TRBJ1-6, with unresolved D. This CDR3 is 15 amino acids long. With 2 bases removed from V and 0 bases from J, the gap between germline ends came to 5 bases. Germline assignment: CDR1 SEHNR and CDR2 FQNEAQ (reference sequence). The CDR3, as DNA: TGTGCCAGCAGCTTAACAGTCTCCTATAATTCACCCCTCCACTTT. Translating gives CASSLTVSYNSPLHF.

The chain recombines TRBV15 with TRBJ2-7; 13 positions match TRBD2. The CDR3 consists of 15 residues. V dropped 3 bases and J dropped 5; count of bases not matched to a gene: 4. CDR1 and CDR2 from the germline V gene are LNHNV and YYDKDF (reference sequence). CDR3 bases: TGTGCCACCAGCAGGGGAGGACTAGCGGGGGACGAGCAGTACTTC. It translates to CATSRGGLAGDEQYF.